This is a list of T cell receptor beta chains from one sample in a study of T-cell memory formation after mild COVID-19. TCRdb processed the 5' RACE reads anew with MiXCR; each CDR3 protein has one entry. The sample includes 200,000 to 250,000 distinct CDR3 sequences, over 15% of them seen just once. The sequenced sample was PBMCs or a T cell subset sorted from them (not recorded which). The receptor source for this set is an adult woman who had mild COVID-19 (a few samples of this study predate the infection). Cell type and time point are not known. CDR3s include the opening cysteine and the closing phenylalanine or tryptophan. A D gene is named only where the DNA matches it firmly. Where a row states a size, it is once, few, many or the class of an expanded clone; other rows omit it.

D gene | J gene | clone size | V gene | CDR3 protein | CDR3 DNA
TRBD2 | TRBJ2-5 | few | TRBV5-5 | CASSSGGLAGGRQETQYF | TGTGCCAGCAGCTCAGGGGGACTAGCGGGAGGGAGGCAAGAGACCCAGTACTTC
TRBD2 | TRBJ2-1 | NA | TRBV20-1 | CSARTSGDEQFF | TGCAGTGCTAGGACTAGCGGAGATGAGCAGTTCTTC
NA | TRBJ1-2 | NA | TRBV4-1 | CASTQTWGPGGYTF | TGCGCCAGCACCCAGACGTGGGGGCCTGGTGGCTACACCTTC
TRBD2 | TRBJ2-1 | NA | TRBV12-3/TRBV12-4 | CASSSTPGLAGASSYNEQFF | TGTGCCAGCAGTTCAACGCCGGGACTAGCGGGGGCGAGCTCCTACAATGAGCAGTTCTTC
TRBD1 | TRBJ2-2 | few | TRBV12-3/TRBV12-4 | CASSWGQGARTGELFF | TGTGCCAGCAGTTGGGGCCAGGGGGCGCGAACCGGGGAGCTGTTTTTT
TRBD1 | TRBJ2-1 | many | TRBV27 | CASSAGWGQSSYNEQFF | TGTGCCAGCAGCGCTGGGTGGGGACAGTCCTCCTACAATGAGCAGTTCTTC
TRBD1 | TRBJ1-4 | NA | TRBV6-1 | CASISGGSNEKLFF | TGTGCCAGCATATCAGGGGGGTCTAATGAAAAACTGTTTTTT
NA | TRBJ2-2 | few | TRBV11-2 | CASTYGLRELFF | TGTGCCAGCACATACGGCCTGCGGGAGCTGTTTTTT
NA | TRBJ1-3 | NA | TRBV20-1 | CSASRTESGNTIYF | TGCAGTGCTAGTAGGACGGAATCTGGAAACACCATATATTTT
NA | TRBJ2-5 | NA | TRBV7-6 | CASSSLSAQYF | TGTGCCAGCAGCTCCCTGTCGGCCCAGTACTTC
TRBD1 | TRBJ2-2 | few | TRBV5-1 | CASSSDRGLLMARTGELFF | TGCGCCAGCAGCTCGGACAGGGGGCTATTAATGGCCCGCACCGGGGAGCTGTTTTTT
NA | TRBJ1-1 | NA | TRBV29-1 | CSVGGGGSNTEAFF | TGCAGCGTTGGAGGAGGGGGGTCGAACACTGAAGCTTTCTTT
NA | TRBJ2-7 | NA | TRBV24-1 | CATMEGRQYF | TGTGCCACCATGGAGGGGCGGCAGTACTTC
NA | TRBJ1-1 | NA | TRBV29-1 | CSVGREITEAFF | TGCAGCGTTGGCAGGGAGATCACTGAAGCTTTCTTT
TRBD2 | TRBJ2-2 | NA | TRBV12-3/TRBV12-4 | CASAGGLAGVVGELFF | TGTGCCAGCGCAGGCGGGCTAGCGGGAGTGGTCGGGGAGCTGTTTTTT
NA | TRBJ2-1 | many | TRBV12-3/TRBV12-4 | CASSPRVGEQFF | TGTGCCAGCAGTCCAAGAGTGGGCGAGCAGTTCTTC
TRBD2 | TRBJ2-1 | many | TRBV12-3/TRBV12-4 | CASSLSKGVRRGASYNEQFF | TGTGCCAGCAGTTTAAGCAAGGGCGTAAGGCGGGGGGCATCCTACAATGAGCAGTTCTTC
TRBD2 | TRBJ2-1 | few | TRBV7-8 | CASSLTGGPWNEQFF | TGTGCCAGCAGCCTTACGGGGGGGCCATGGAATGAGCAGTTCTTC
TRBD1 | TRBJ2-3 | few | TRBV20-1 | CSARATGGEGAQYF | TGCAGTGCTAGAGCGACAGGGGGCGAGGGGGCGCAGTATTTT
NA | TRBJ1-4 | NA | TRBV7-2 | CASSLVRGTNEKLFF | TGTGCCAGCAGCTTAGTGCGAGGGACTAATGAAAAACTGTTTTTT
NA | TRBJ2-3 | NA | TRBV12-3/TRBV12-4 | CASSSNRDRTDTQYF | TGTGCCAGCAGTTCCAACCGGGACCGGACAGATACGCAGTATTTT
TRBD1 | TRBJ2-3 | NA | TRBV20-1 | CSARADRGRGTDTQYF | TGCAGTGCTAGAGCGGACAGGGGAAGAGGCACAGATACGCAGTATTTT
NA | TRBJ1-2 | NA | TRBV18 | CASSPQEGGMNYGYTF | TGTGCCAGCTCCCCCCAGGAGGGCGGGATGAACTATGGCTACACCTTC
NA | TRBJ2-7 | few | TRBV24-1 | CATSDGHRGEQYF | TGTGCCACCAGTGATGGACACCGCGGCGAGCAGTACTTC
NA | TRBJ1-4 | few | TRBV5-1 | CASSPWTDSNEKLFF | TGCGCCAGCAGCCCTTGGACAGATTCAAATGAAAAACTGTTTTTT